This T cell receptor beta chain was recorded in a study of graft-versus-host responses after intestinal transplantation. Across the whole study: Every transplant recipient was induced with anti-thymocyte globulin, then maintained on tacrolimus and steroids for two to three years. Study-wide results and caveats: Graft-donor T cell macrochimerism in patients accompanied high graft-versus-host to host-versus-graft clonal ratios in allografts.

In the case of this clone: Its antigen is undetermined.

Profiling relied on immunoSEQ multiplex PCR, and the TCRdb table lists in-frame clones only, not all of them. The sample consists of around 89,000 clones, 85% to 95% of them appearing once. The ends lost 3 bases at V and 7 bases at J; junction bases unmatched: 10. Germline V lookup: CDR1 SGHNT, CDR2 YYREEE (reference sequence). The CDR3 is made up of 15 amino acids. Source: unstimulated CD8+ T cells sorted from spleen or lymph node cells, taken before transplant. V usage is TRBV5-4 and J usage is TRBJ1-2; 9 nucleotides match TRBD1. The source of this sequence is a human donor who was the organ donor for an intestinal transplant. CDR3 bases: TGTGCCAGCAGCTGGGCAGACAGGGGGACAGGTGGCTACACCTTC. Protein product: CASSWADRGTGGYTF.